This TCR beta chain was sequenced in a study of T-cell reconstitution after alpha-beta-depleted transplantation in children. The length of the CDR3 is 16 residues. V gave up 3 bases and J gave up 3 bases; unmatched junction bases: 8. Germline V CDR1 and CDR2: SGHRS, YFSETQ. Only a few counts were recorded for this clonotype. Unique molecular identifiers featured in how the TCRbeta library was prepared. TCRdb ran MiXCR on the PCR reads and lists one entry per CDR3 protein. The sample comprises some 520,000 distinct CDR3 sequences, approximately 32% of which are singletons, and approximately 2.3% rests with the top ten.

The sequence was obtained from a human donor who donated a stem cell graft to a child with aplastic anemia. The chain joins TRBV5-1 to TRBJ2-2, with 7 bases fitting TRBD1. The sample here was PBMCs from the stem cell graft donor, taken from the stem cell graft. The CDR3 DNA reads TGCGCCAGCAGCTCCCACCCCGACAGGGACACCGGGGAGCTGTTTTTT. Translating it yields CASSSHPDRDTGELFF. The whole variable domain, remainder taken from reference TRBV5-1 and TRBJ2-2, is KAGVTQTPRYLIKTRGQQVTLSCSPISGHRSVSWYQQTPGQGLQFLFEYFSETQRNKGNFPGRFSGRQFSNSRSEMNVSTLELGDSALYLCASSSHPDRDTGELFFGEGSRLTVL.